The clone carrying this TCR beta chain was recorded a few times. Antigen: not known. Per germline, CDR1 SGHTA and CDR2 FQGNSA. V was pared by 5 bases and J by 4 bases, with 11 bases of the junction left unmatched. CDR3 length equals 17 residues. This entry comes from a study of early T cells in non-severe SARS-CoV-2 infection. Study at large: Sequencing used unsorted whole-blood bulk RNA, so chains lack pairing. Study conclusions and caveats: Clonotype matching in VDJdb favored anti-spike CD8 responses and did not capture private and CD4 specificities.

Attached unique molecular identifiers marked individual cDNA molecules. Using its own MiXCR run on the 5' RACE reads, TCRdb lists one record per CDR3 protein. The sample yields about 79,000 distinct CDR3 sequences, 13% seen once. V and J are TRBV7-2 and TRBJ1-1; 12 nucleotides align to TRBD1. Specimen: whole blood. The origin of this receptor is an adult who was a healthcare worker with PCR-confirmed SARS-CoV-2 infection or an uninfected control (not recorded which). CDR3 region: CASSKRGTGGAGTEAFF. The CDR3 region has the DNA TGTGCCAGCAGCAAAAGAGGGACAGGGGGCGCGGGCACTGAAGCTTTCTTT.